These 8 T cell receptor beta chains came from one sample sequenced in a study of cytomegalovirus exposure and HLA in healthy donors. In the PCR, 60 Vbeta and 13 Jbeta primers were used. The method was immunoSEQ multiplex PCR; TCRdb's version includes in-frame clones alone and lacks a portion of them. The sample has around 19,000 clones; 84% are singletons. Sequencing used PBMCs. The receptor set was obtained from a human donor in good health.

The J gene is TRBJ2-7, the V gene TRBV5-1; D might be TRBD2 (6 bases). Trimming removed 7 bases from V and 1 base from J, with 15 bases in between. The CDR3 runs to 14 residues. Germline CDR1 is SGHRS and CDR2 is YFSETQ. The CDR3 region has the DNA TGCGCCAGCCGTAGCGGTGCTGTTTCCTACGAGCAGTACTTC. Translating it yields CASRSGAVSYEQYF. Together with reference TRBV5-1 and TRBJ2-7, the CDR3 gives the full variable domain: KAGVTQTPRYLIKTRGQQVTLSCSPISGHRSVSWYQQTPGQGLQFLFEYFSETQRNKGNFPGRFSGRQFSNSRSEMNVSTLELGDSALYLCASRSGAVSYEQYFGPGTRLTVT.

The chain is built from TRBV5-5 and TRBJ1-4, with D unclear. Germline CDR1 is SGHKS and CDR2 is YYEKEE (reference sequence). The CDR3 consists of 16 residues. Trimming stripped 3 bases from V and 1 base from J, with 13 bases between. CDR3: CASSSGIGRTNEKLFF. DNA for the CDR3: TGTGCCAGCAGCTCCGGAATTGGGAGAACTAATGAAAAACTGTTTTTT.

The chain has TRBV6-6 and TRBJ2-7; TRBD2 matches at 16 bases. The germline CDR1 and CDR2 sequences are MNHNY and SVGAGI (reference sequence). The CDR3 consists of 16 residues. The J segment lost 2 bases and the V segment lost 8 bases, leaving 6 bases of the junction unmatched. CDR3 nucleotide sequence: TGTGCCAGCCTTGGGACTAGCGGGAGGGCAACCTACGAGCAGTACTTC. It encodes CASLGTSGRATYEQYF.

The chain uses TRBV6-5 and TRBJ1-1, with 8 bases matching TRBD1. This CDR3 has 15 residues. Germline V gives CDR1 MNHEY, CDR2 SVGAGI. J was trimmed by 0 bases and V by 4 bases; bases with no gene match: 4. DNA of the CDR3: TGTGCCAGCAGTTTCGACAGGGGCTTGAACACTGAAGCTTTCTTT. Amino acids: CASSFDRGLNTEAFF.

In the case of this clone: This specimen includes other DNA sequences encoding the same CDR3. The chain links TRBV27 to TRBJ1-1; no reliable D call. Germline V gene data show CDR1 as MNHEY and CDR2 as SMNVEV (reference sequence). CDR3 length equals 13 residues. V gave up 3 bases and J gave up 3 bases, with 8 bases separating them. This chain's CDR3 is CASSLSVYTEAFF. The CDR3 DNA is TGTGCCAGCAGTTTGAGCGTGTACACTGAAGCTTTCTTT.

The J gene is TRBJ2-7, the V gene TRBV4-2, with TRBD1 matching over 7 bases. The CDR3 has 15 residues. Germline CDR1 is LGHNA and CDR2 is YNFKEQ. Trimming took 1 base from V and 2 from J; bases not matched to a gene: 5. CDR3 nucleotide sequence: TGTGCCAGCAGCCAAGCAACAGGGGCCCCCTACGAGCAGTACTTC. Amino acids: CASSQATGAPYEQYF.

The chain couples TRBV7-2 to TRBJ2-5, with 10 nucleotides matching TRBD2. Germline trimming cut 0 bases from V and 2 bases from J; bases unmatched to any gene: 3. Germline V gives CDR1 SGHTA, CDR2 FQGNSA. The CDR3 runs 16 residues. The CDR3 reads CASSLAAAGGQETQYF. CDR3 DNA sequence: TGTGCCAGCAGCTTAGCAGCAGCGGGGGGGCAAGAGACCCAGTACTTC.

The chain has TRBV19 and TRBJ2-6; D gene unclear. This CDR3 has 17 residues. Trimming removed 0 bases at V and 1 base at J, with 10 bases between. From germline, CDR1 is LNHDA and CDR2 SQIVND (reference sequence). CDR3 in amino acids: CASSIDLEPSGANVLTF. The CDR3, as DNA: TGTGCCAGTAGTATAGATCTAGAACCGTCTGGGGCCAACGTCCTGACTTTC.